The present TCR beta chain was sequenced within a study of CD8+ T cells in alopecia areata. Study-wide results and caveats: Scalp repertoires also include resident alphabeta T cells from normal skin. Higher clonality and more expanded CD8+ clones appeared in lesional than normal scalp. It was less clear whether patients shared TCRs than it was in mice, possibly because of HLA.

V was shortened by 6 bases and J by 2 bases, with 5 bases between the two germline ends. The CDR3 loop spans 12 amino acids. From germline, CDR1 is SNHLY and CDR2 FYNNEI. Investigators isolated RNA and reverse transcribed it into cDNA to act as the sequencing template. Data came from immunoSEQ multiplex PCR; TCRdb stores just in-frame clones and leaves some out. The sample holds 130,000 or so clones, 47% seen once. Concerning this clone itself: Antigen specificity is unknown.

Specimens obtained from alopecia areata patients comprised lesional scalp punch biopsies and peripheral blood. The rearrangement uses TRBV2 and TRBJ1-5; D not resolved. The sequencing sample was made of NKG2D-low CD8+ T cells sorted from blood. This TCR came from a human donor with alopecia areata. CDR3 sequence: CASRTGNQPQHF. CDR3 sequence (DNA): TGTGCCAGCAGAACGGGCAATCAGCCCCAGCATTTT.